A single sample is the source of the 15 T cell receptor beta chains below, sequenced in a study of blood T cell repertoires in COVID-19. This table comes from immunoSEQ multiplex PCR, and its TCRdb copy is limited to in-frame clones, with some not included. The data show 60,000 to 75,000 clones, with more than 75% seen just once and 10% to 15% held by the top ten. The sample taken for sequencing was peripheral blood. These receptors all stem from a human donor in a cohort sampled during active COVID-19.

This chain joins TRBV4-1 and TRBJ2-2; 9 bases line up with TRBD2. Germline CDR1 is MGHRA and CDR2 is YSYEKL. Losses at the gene ends were 3 bases for V and 7 bases for J; bases not matched to a gene: 3. This CDR3 is 14 amino acids long. CDR3 in DNA: TGCGCCAGCAGCCAGTCAGCGGGGGGCGGGGAGCTGTTTTTT. This translates into CASSQSAGGGELFF.

This sequence joins TRBV10-3 and TRBJ2-7; no reliable D call. V was clipped by 7 bases and J by 5 bases, with 15 bases between them. The CDR3 is 13 amino acids. The germline gives CDR1 ENHRY, CDR2 SYGVKD. The CDR3: CAIKGRQDHEQYF. The CDR3 nucleotides are TGTGCCATCAAAGGTCGGCAGGATCACGAGCAGTACTTC.

This chain joins TRBV7-2 and TRBJ2-1; the match to TRBD2 covers 12 bases. The CDR3 extends over 16 amino acids. Germline V lookup: CDR1 SGHTA, CDR2 FQGNSA. Trimming at V came to 3 bases and at J to 9 bases, leaving 9 bases not matched to a gene. CDR3 protein: CASSFRPLAGGGEQFF. The CDR3 nucleotides are TGTGCCAGCAGCTTCCGTCCCCTAGCGGGGGGGGGTGAGCAGTTCTTC.

The chain is built from TRBV18 and TRBJ1-1, with 9 bases identical to TRBD1. Per germline, CDR1 KGHSH and CDR2 LQKENI. The junction had 3 bases not matched to a gene; V was cut back by 3 bases and J by 4 bases. The CDR3 length is 14 residues. The CDR3 bases are TGTGCCAGCTCACCCCGGGACAGGGTCACTGAAGCTTTCTTT. It specifies CASSPRDRVTEAFF.

The chain joins TRBV6-5 to TRBJ2-2; maybe TRBD1 (6 bases). Germline CDR1 reads MNHEY; CDR2 reads SVGAGI. The V gene lost 5 bases and the J gene lost 1 base, with 8 bases spanning the gap. The CDR3 length is 14 residues. The CDR3 reads CASSPDRNTGELFF. The CDR3 DNA sequence: TGTGCCAGCAGTCCGGACAGGAACACCGGGGAGCTGTTTTTT.

The chain recombines TRBV14 with TRBJ2-2, with 9 bases that match TRBD2. Germline V lookup: CDR1 SGHDN, CDR2 FVKESK. This CDR3 is built from 17 residues. With 3 bases clipped from V and 6 bases from J, the junction kept 11 bases outside the gene matches. The CDR3 DNA is TGTGCCAGCAGCCAGAATAGCGGGGGCCTAGTCCCCGGGGAGCTGTTTTTT. Translating gives CASSQNSGGLVPGELFF.

The chain carries TRBV19 and TRBJ1-2, with D possibly TRBD1 on 6 matching bases. Trimming took off 5 bases at V and 0 bases at J, with 16 bases between the two ends. Germline-derived CDR1 and CDR2 are LNHDA and SQIVND (reference sequence). The CDR3 covers 16 residues. The CDR3 DNA follows: TGTGCCAGTAGTGTTCAGGGGAAGGTCCCTAACTATGGCTACACCTTC. Translation gives CASSVQGKVPNYGYTF.

This clone appeared once. CDR3 coding DNA: TGTGCCAGCAGCTTGGAACAGGGCTATGGCTACACCTTC. Translation gives CASSLEQGYGYTF. V usage is TRBV5-6 and J usage is TRBJ1-2; D is possibly TRBD1 (6 bases). CDR3 size: 13 residues. Germline V gene sequence: CDR1 SGHDT, CDR2 YYEEEE. The V and J ends lost 0 bases and 4 bases respectively, with 7 bases between them.

This clone has more than one count but fewer than ten. The chain couples TRBV5-4 to TRBJ1-1, with 8 bases lining up with TRBD1. V lost 4 bases and J lost 0; bases outside the gene matches: 14. The CDR3 runs 18 residues. Germline loops: CDR1 SGHNT, CDR2 YYREEE (reference sequence). The CDR3 sequence: CASSTWTGKTKMNTEAFF. The CDR3 DNA sequence: TGTGCCAGCAGCACCTGGACAGGGAAAACAAAAATGAACACTGAAGCTTTCTTT.

This chain uses TRBV7-6 with TRBJ2-3, with 9 bases that match TRBD2. The junction had 7 bases not matched to a gene; V was cut back by 4 bases and J by 2 bases. Germline V gene sequence: CDR1 SGHVS, CDR2 FNYEAQ. This CDR3 spans 16 amino acids. In nucleotides, the CDR3 is TGTGCCAGCAGCTCCGGCGGGGGGGGTTCCACAGATACGCAGTATTTT. It is translated as CASSSGGGGSTDTQYF.

This chain connects TRBV10-3 to TRBJ2-5; 8 nucleotides match TRBD2. Germline V gene data show CDR1 as ENHRY and CDR2 as SYGVKD. V lost 8 bases and J lost 5; bases outside the gene matches: 13. CDR3 size: 15 residues. The CDR3 DNA sequence: TGTGCCATCGGGGTAGCGGGGACTTTCCGGGAGACCCAGTACTTC. Residues: CAIGVAGTFRETQYF.

V gene TRBV5-1 combines with J gene TRBJ2-5; TRBD2 might be the D (5 bases). The CDR3 contains 12 residues. CDR1 and CDR2 from the germline V gene are SGHRS and YFSETQ. V was shortened by 7 bases and J by 1 base, with 8 bases between the two germline ends. This chain's CDR3 is CASGRGQETQYF. In DNA form, the CDR3 reads TGCGCCAGCGGCCGGGGCCAAGAGACCCAGTACTTC.

Here the CDR3 DNA reads TGTGCCAGCAGCTTGATGGGGACAGTTTCTAACTATGGCTACACCTTC. It translates to CASSLMGTVSNYGYTF. The V gene is TRBV5-5, the J gene TRBJ1-2; 7 positions agree with TRBD1. Trimming cost V 1 base and J 0 bases; bases outside gene matches: 6. The germline V gene encodes CDR1 SGHKS and CDR2 YYEKEE (reference sequence). This CDR3 has 16 amino acids.

V is TRBV5-1 and J is TRBJ2-5, with D perhaps TRBD1 (6 bases). Deletions cut 4 bases from V and 7 bases from J, with 23 bases between. The length of the CDR3 is 16 residues. Germline CDR1 and CDR2: SGHRS and YFSETQ. The CDR3 here is CASSRDRDTGSRTQYF. CDR3 DNA: TGCGCCAGCAGCCGGGACCGGGACACGGGTTCTCGGACCCAGTACTTC.

The chain is built from TRBV29-1 and TRBJ1-2; D gene ambiguous. The length of the CDR3 is 12 residues. V was clipped by 5 bases and J by 2 bases, with 9 bases between them. From germline, CDR1 is SQVTM and CDR2 ANQGSEA. The CDR3 DNA reads TGCAGCGTTTTTCCCGGGAACTATGGCTACACCTTC. Residues: CSVFPGNYGYTF.